The clone carrying this TCR beta chain was detected only a few times. This entry belongs to a study of molecular identifiers for immune sequencing clone quantification. In TCRdb, the PCR reads were re-called with MiXCR into one record per CDR3 protein. The repertoire holds about 640,000 distinct CDR3 sequences, with 20% as singletons. This clonotype was sampled from a human donor in good health. Some libraries in this study had Jurkat cell RNA spiked in. The specimen sequenced was naive CD8+ T cells from blood, with Jurkat cell RNA spiked in. The subset is: FACS-sorted CD8+CD4-CCR7+CD45RA+ naive T cells.

This chain's CDR3 is CASSLGGTGPDTQYF. In DNA, the CDR3 is TGTGCCAGCAGCTTAGGGGGGACAGGTCCAGATACGCAGTATTTT. The chain uses TRBV11-3 and TRBJ2-3; TRBD1 aligns across 8 bases. This CDR3 has 15 residues. Germline CDR1 is SGHNT and CDR2 is YENEEA. J gave up 4 bases and V 1 base, and 4 bases lay outside the gene matches.